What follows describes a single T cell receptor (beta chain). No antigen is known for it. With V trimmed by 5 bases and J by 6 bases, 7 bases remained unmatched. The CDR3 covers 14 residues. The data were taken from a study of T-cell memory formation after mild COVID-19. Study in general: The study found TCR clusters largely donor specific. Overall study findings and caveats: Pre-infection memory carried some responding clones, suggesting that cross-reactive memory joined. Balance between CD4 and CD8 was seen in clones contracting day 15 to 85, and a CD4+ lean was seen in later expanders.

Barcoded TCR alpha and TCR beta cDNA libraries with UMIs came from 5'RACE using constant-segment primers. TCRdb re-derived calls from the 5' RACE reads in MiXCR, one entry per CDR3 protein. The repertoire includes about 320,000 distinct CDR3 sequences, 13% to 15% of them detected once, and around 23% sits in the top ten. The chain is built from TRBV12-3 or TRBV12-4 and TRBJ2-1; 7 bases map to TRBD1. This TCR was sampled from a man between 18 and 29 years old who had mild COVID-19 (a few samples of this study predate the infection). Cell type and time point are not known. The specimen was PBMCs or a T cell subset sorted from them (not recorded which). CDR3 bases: TGTGCCAGCAGTCCCGTCACAGGGGTCAATGAGCAGTTCTTC. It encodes CASSPVTGVNEQFF.